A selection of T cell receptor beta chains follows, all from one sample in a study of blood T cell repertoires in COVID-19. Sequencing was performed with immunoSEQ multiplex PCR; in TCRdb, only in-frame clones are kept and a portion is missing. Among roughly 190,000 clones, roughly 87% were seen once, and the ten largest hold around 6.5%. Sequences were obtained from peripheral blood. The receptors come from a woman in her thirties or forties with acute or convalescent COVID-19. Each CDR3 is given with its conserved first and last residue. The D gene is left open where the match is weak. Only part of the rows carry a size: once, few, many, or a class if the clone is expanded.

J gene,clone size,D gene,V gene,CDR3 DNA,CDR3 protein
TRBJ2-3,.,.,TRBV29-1,TGCAGCGTTGAAGAAGTGGCCCTCGGCACAGATACGCAGTATTTT,CSVEEVALGTDTQYF
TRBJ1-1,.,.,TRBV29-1,TGCAGCGTCGACCCCCAGGGCTTGAACACTGAAGCTTTCTTT,CSVDPQGLNTEAFF
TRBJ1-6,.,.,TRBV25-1,TGTGCCAGCAGTGATGGGGGCCCTTACTATAATTCACCCCTCCACTTT,CASSDGGPYYNSPLHF
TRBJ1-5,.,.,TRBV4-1,TGCGCCAGCAGCCAAGTGGGCCGGTATCAGCCCCAGCATTTT,CASSQVGRYQPQHF
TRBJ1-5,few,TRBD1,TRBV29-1,TGCAGCGTTGGAGGGACAGGGGATCAGCCCCAGCATTTT,CSVGGTGDQPQHF
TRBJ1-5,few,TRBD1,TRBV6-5,TGTGCCACCAGACAGGGTAATCAGCCCCAGCATTTT,CATRQGNQPQHF
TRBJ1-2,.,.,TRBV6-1,TGTGCCAGCAGTGAAGGGCGGGGAGAAGGCTACACCTTC,CASSEGRGEGYTF
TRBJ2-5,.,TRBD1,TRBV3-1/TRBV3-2,TGTGCCAGCAGCCAGGGGGACAGGGGGGAGCGGGAGACCCAGTACTTC,CASSQGDRGERETQYF
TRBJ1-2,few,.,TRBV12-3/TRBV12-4,TGTGCCAGCAGTTTATTACAGGGATTTGGCTACACCTTC,CASSLLQGFGYTF
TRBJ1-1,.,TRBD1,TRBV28,TGTGCCAGCAGTCCCTGGACAGGAACTCTGAACACTGAAGCTTTCTTT,CASSPWTGTLNTEAFF
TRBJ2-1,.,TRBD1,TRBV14,TGTGCCAGCAGCTCCGGGACAGGGGGCTCCAATGAGCAGTTCTTC,CASSSGTGGSNEQFF
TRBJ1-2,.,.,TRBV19,TGTGCCAGTAGTATAGATCGGACAGTATATGGCTACACCTTC,CASSIDRTVYGYTF
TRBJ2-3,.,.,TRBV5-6,TGTGCCAGCAGCTTGAGGGTGGGGACATCCTTAGATACGCAGTATTTT,CASSLRVGTSLDTQYF
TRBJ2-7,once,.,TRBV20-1,TGCAGTGCTTTCTATAACCACGAGCAGTACTTC,CSAFYNHEQYF
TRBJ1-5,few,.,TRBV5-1,TGCGCCAGCAGCTTGGCCCCAAATAGCAATCAGCCCCAGCATTTT,CASSLAPNSNQPQHF
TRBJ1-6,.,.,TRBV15,TGTGCCACCAGCGGAGGGAGAACCTATAATTCACCCCTCCACTTT,CATSGGRTYNSPLHF
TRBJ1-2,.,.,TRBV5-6,TGTGCCAGCCTAGAGACTGACAGATTCGGAGGCTACACCTTC,CASLETDRFGGYTF
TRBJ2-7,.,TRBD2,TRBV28,TGTGCCAGCAGGACCCTTAGCGGGAGTGGTGAGCAGTACTTC,CASRTLSGSGEQYF
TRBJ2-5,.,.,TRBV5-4,TGTGCCAGCGGCCCCCTCGGAGGGGAGACCCAGTACTTC,CASGPLGGETQYF
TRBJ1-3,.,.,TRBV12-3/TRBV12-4,TGTGCCAGCACCAGGGGATCAGGAAACACCATATATTTT,CASTRGSGNTIYF
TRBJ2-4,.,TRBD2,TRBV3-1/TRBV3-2,TGTGCCAGCAGCCAAGGACTAGCGGGGGCCAACATTCAGTACTTC,CASSQGLAGANIQYF
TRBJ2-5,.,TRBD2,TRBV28,TGTGCCAGCAGTTTATGGGCTAGCGGGGAACAAGAGACCCAGTACTTC,CASSLWASGEQETQYF
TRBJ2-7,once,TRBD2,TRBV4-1,TGCGCCAGCAGCCAAGAAGTCGTCGCTCGACTAGCCGCCCGGAAAGGTTACGAGCAGTACTTC,CASSQEVVARLAARKGYEQYF
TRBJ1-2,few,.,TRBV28,TGTGCCAGCAGTCACGGAGACTCTGGATTAGGGAGTTATGGCTACACCTTC,CASSHGDSGLGSYGYTF
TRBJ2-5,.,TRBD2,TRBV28,TGTGCCAGCAGGGGGACTAGCGGGAGAGAGGGGCAAGAGACCCAGTACTTC,CASRGTSGREGQETQYF
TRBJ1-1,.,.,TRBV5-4,TGTGCCAGCAGCGTCACAGGGAAGAACACTGAAGCTTTCTTT,CASSVTGKNTEAFF
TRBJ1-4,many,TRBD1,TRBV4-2,TGTGCCAGCAGACAGGGGCCCAATGAAAAACTGTTTTTT,CASRQGPNEKLFF
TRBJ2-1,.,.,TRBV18,TGTGCCAGCTCACCTAGAAAACAGAGCTCCTACAATGAGCAGTTCTTC,CASSPRKQSSYNEQFF
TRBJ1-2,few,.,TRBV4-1,TGCGCCAGCAGCCAAGCTTGGACAAGAGACTATGGCTACACCTTC,CASSQAWTRDYGYTF
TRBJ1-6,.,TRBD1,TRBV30,TGTGCCTGGAGTGTAAAACCCAGGGGGGCCGGTTATAATTCACCCCTCCACTTT,CAWSVKPRGAGYNSPLHF
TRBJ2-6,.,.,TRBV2,TGTGCCAGCAGTGTTGGCGGGGCGGGAAGCTCTGGGGCCAACGTCCTGACTTTC,CASSVGGAGSSGANVLTF
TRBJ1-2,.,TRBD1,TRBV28,TGTGCCAGCAGTTCCCCTACGGGACAGGGCTATGGCTACACCTTC,CASSSPTGQGYGYTF
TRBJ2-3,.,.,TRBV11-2,TGTGCCAGCAGCTTAAATTTGCCAGGGAGCACAGATACGCAGTATTTT,CASSLNLPGSTDTQYF
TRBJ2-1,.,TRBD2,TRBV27,TGTGCCAGCAGTCACGGACTAGCGGGAGGGATCTTCCCTTTCTTC,CASSHGLAGGIFPFF
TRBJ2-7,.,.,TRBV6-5,TGTGCCAGCAGAAACCGGGACACAACCTACGAGCAGTACTTC,CASRNRDTTYEQYF
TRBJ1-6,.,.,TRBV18,TGTGCCAGCTCACCTTCACCTCCGGGGAATTCACCCCTCCACTTT,CASSPSPPGNSPLHF
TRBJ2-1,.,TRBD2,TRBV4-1,TGCGCCAGCAGCCTATCTAGCGGGAGCTACAATGAGCAGTTCTTC,CASSLSSGSYNEQFF
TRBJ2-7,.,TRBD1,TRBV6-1,TGTGCCAGCAGTGCAACCGCCGGGACAGGGGGGGATTGGCAGTACTTC,CASSATAGTGGDWQYF
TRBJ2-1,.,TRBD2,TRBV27,TGTGCCAGCAGTTTAGACCCAGGGACTACATACAATGAGCAGTTCTTC,CASSLDPGTTYNEQFF
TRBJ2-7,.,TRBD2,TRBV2,TGTGCCAGCAGGGGCAGGGCCGGGACTAGCGGGATTCAGCCCTACGAGCAGTACTTC,CASRGRAGTSGIQPYEQYF
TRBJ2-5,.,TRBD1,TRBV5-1,TGCGCCAGCAGCCCGGGGACAGGCCCAAAAGAGACCCAGTACTTC,CASSPGTGPKETQYF
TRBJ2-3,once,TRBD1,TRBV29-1,TGCAGCGTTGGCCCCGGGACAGTGACCGATACGCAGTATTTT,CSVGPGTVTDTQYF
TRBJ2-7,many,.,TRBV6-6,TGTGCCAGCAGTTACTGGACTGACTACGAGCAGTACTTC,CASSYWTDYEQYF
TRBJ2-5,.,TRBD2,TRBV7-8,TGTGCCAGCAGTCCGAACCAGCGGGGGGGCCGAAAGACCCAGTACTTC,CASSPNQRGGRKTQYF
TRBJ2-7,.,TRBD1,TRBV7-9,TGTGCCAGCAGTAGGGCAGGGGGACCCTACGAGCAGTACTTC,CASSRAGGPYEQYF
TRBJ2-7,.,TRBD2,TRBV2,TGTGCCAGCACCTCCCACCCGGGGGGCTACGAGCAGTACTTC,CASTSHPGGYEQYF
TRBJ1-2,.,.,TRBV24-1,TGTGCCACCAGTGACCCCGGGAAGGTGTATGGCTACACCTTC,CATSDPGKVYGYTF
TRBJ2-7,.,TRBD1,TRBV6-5,TGTGCCAGCAGGAGGACAGGGAGCTACGAGCAGTACTTC,CASRRTGSYEQYF
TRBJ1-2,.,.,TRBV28,TGTGCCAGCAGTTCCCCTCAGGGCTATGGCTACACCTTC,CASSSPQGYGYTF